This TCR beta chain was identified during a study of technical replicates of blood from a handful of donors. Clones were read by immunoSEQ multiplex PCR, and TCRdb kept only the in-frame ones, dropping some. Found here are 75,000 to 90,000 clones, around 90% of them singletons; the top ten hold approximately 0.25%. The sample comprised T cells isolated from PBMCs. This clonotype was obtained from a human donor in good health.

CDR3 loop: CASSYWTSGRAAGAGANVLTF. In nucleotides, the CDR3 is TGTGCCAGCAGTTACTGGACTAGCGGGAGGGCCGCGGGCGCTGGGGCCAACGTCCTGACTTTC. V gene TRBV2 combines with J gene TRBJ2-6; 15 positions match TRBD2. This CDR3 contains 21 residues. V shed 5 bases and J 2 bases; nucleotides not matched to a gene: 13. Germline V gene sequence: CDR1 SNHLY, CDR2 FYNNEI.